These 14 T cell receptor beta chains were sequenced from one sample in a study of chemoradiotherapy in HPV16-positive cancers. Libraries were prepared by immunoSEQ multiplex PCR; TCRdb keeps only in-frame clonotypes and omits some of them. The table includes around 30,000 clones, around 92% detected once. Sequenced here: blood, sampled from a patient who underwent chemoradiotherapy. The source of these receptors is a human donor with HPV-associated anogenital cancer.

This clone was detected only once. The chain employs TRBV4-1 and TRBJ1-6; D remains ambiguous. Trimming shortened V by 3 bases and J by 7 bases, and 4 bases separated the two germline ends. CDR3 length: 12 residues. The germline V gene encodes CDR1 MGHRA and CDR2 YSYEKL. CDR3 DNA: TGCGCCAGCAGCCATCCCAATTCACCCCTCCACTTT. It encodes CASSHPNSPLHF.

The sample holds a few counts of this clone. This chain connects TRBV6-6 to TRBJ2-7; 8 positions agree with TRBD2. Germline CDR1 reads MNHNY; CDR2 reads SVGAGI (reference sequence). This CDR3 contains 15 residues. Losses at the gene ends were 5 bases for V and 1 base for J; bases not matched to a gene: 7. The CDR3 DNA sequence: TGTGCCAGCAGTCGACCCGGGACTAGTTCCTACGAGCAGTACTTC. It codes for CASSRPGTSSYEQYF.

The V gene is TRBV6-6, the J gene TRBJ2-7; perhaps D is TRBD1 or TRBD2 (5 bases each). The germline V and J ends were trimmed by 6 bases and 2 bases, with 14 bases remaining between them. Germline loops: CDR1 MNHNY, CDR2 SVGAGI (reference sequence). This CDR3 has 14 amino acids. This chain's CDR3 is CASRGQGETYEQYF. The DNA for the CDR3 is TGTGCCAGCAGGGGCCAAGGGGAGACCTACGAGCAGTACTTC.

The V call is TRBV11-3, the J call TRBJ2-3; D is perhaps TRBD1 (5 bases). Per germline, CDR1 SGHNT and CDR2 YENEEA. The CDR3 has 16 amino acids. V lost 5 bases, J lost 1 base, and 16 bases lay in between. The CDR3: CASSPRASYRTDTQYF. CDR3 DNA: TGTGCCAGCAGCCCCAGGGCGTCGTATCGCACAGATACGCAGTATTTT.

This rearrangement joins TRBV5-1 to TRBJ2-1, with D hard to call. The CDR3 extends over 12 amino acids. The germline CDR1 and CDR2 sequences are SGHRS and YFSETQ. V lost 1 base, J lost 7 bases, and 6 bases lay in between. CDR3 coding DNA: TGCGCCAGCAGCTTGTCAATAAATGAGCAGTTCTTC. Translating it yields CASSLSINEQFF.

The chain couples TRBV2 to TRBJ1-5, with 10 bases that match TRBD1. Germline V gives CDR1 SNHLY, CDR2 FYNNEI. The CDR3 is 13 amino acids. J gave up 7 bases and V 7 bases, and 4 bases lay outside the gene matches. Here the CDR3 reads CASTRDRGQPQHF. The CDR3 DNA is TGTGCCAGCACCCGGGACAGGGGACAGCCCCAGCATTTT.

The genes are TRBV9 and TRBJ2-3; 14 bases agree with TRBD2. The junction had 12 bases not matched to a gene; V was cut back by 4 bases and J by 5 bases. This CDR3 region has 18 residues. The germline CDR1 and CDR2 sequences are SGDLS and YYNGEE. The CDR3 loop reads CASSPDRLAGGRGDTQYF. For the CDR3, the DNA is TGTGCCAGCAGCCCCGACCGACTAGCGGGGGGGCGGGGAGATACGCAGTATTTT.

The J gene is TRBJ2-1, the V gene TRBV11-3; D is uncertain. This CDR3 is built from 13 residues. In germline, CDR1 is SGHNT, CDR2 YENEEA. Trimming removed 3 bases at V and 8 bases at J, with 11 bases between. CDR3 in amino acids: CASSFHNSDEQFF. CDR3 DNA sequence: TGTGCCAGCAGCTTCCACAATAGTGATGAGCAGTTCTTC. Together with reference TRBV11-3 and TRBJ2-1, the CDR3 gives the full variable domain: EAGVVQSPRYKIIEKKQPVAFWCNPISGHNTLYWYLQNLGQGPELLIRYENEEAVDDSQLPKDRFSAERLKGVDSTLKIQPAELGDSAVYLCASSFHNSDEQFFGPGTRLTVL.

The chain is built from TRBV19 and TRBJ2-2; 9 bases agree with TRBD2. V dropped 3 bases and J dropped 6; count of bases not matched to a gene: 5. The CDR3 consists of 15 residues. Germline-derived CDR1 and CDR2 are LNHDA and SQIVND (reference sequence). The CDR3 nucleotides read TGTGCCAGTAGTATTTTGGCGGGGGGGCCCGGGGAGCTGTTTTTT. This codes for CASSILAGGPGELFF.

This clone was seen only once. This chain uses TRBV4-2 with TRBJ2-3, with TRBD2 matching 13 bases. CDR1 and CDR2 from the germline V gene are LGHNA and YNFKEQ. CDR3 length: 17 amino acids. V was pared by 2 bases and J by 1 base, with 3 bases of the junction left unmatched. The CDR3 reads CASSQLTSGGGTDTQYF. The CDR3, as DNA: TGTGCCAGCAGCCAACTCACTAGCGGGGGGGGCACAGATACGCAGTATTTT.

This chain uses TRBV27 with TRBJ2-7; 9 bases line up with TRBD1. Germline loops: CDR1 MNHEY, CDR2 SMNVEV (reference sequence). With 11 bases clipped from V and 1 base from J, the junction kept 3 bases outside the gene matches. The CDR3 has 12 amino acids. The CDR3: CAAGQGSYEQYF. In nucleotides, the CDR3 is TGTGCCGCGGGACAGGGATCCTACGAGCAGTACTTC.

The J gene is TRBJ2-2, the V gene TRBV9; D not resolved. Trimming cost V 3 bases and J 2 bases, with 14 bases left between them. This CDR3 has 16 residues. Germline V gene lookup returns CDR1 SGDLS and CDR2 YYNGEE. The CDR3 DNA sequence: TGTGCCAGCAGCGGAAGGGTGGTACCCAACACCGGGGAGCTGTTTTTT. The encoded protein is CASSGRVVPNTGELFF.

This clone was seen a handful of times. The chain links TRBV6-4 to TRBJ2-1, with 7 bases aligning to TRBD2. Germline CDR1 is MRHNA and CDR2 is SNTAGT. The trim removed 5 bases at V and 0 bases at J, leaving 4 bases unmatched. The CDR3 has 15 residues. CDR3: CASSRGESSYNEQFF. The DNA of the CDR3 is TGTGCCAGCAGTCGGGGGGAGAGCTCCTACAATGAGCAGTTCTTC.

This chain connects TRBV7-3 to TRBJ2-1; TRBD2 might be the D (5 bases). This CDR3 region has 15 residues. V gave up 1 base and J gave up 3 bases, with 10 bases separating them. Germline V gene data show CDR1 as SGHTA and CDR2 as FQGTGA. The CDR3 nucleotides are TGTGCCAGCAGCTTAATCTCTAGCAGCTACAATGAGCAGTTCTTC. It encodes CASSLISSSYNEQFF.